This TCR beta chain was recovered during a study of cytomegalovirus exposure and HLA in healthy donors. Study information: Roughly 85 million unique TCRs from HLA-typed donors made up an early data release. Study-level findings and limits: Among the most significant clusters, several appeared linked to common viral pathogens in a later analysis.

Of note for this clone: The antigen is not known.

Primers: 60 Vbeta forward and 13 Jbeta reverse. Using immunoSEQ multiplex PCR, the repertoire was profiled, and TCRdb retains in-frame clones only, with some absent. The sample lists roughly 190,000 clones, just over 75% occurring once. CDR3 size: 11 residues. The germline V gene has CDR1 DFQATT and CDR2 SNEGSKA (reference sequence). V was shortened by 6 bases and J by 5 bases, with 10 bases between the two germline ends. Sequenced: PBMCs. The chain has TRBV20-1 and TRBJ2-5; D ambiguous. This TCR was recovered from a woman aged 25 to 39 in good health and CMV-seropositive. The CDR3 nucleotides are TGCAGTGCGCCCTATTTGGAGACCCAGTACTTC. Translation: CSAPYLETQYF.